The clone carrying this T cell receptor beta chain has just a few counts. TCRdb recomputed calls from the PCR reads with MiXCR, one row per CDR3 protein. The table includes about 510,000 distinct CDR3 sequences, around 23% detected once. This specimen comes from a study of molecular identifiers for immune sequencing clone quantification. Germline loops: CDR1 SQVTM, CDR2 ANQGSEA. CDR3 length equals 13 residues. V was trimmed by 7 bases and J by 2 bases, leaving 15 bases between them. The receptor comes from a human donor in good health. Some libraries in this study had Jurkat cell RNA spiked in. Source material: naive CD8+ T cells from blood, with Jurkat cell RNA spiked in. The subset was: FACS-sorted CD8+CD4-CCR7+CD45RA+ naive T cells. The chain recombines TRBV29-1 with TRBJ2-7, with a possible D match to TRBD2 (6 bases). This chain's CDR3 is CSACEGLTYEQYF. CDR3 nucleotides: TGCAGCGCCTGTGAGGGACTTACCTACGAGCAGTACTTC.